What follows describes a single T cell receptor beta chain. Antigen specificity is unknown. TCRdb called the 5' RACE reads again in MiXCR, with one record for every CDR3 protein. The data contain around 470,000 distinct CDR3 sequences, around 18% of them seen just once; the ten biggest clones take up around 8%. This sample was taken from a study of T-cell memory formation after mild COVID-19. About the study: For the most part, TCR clusters were specific to one donor. The study's findings and limits: Whether second-wave clones peaking at day 37 were SARS-CoV-2 specific went unconfirmed.

CDR1 and CDR2 from the germline V gene are LNHNV and YYDKDF (reference sequence). Deletions cut 0 bases from V and 0 bases from J, with 7 bases between. This CDR3 comprises 15 residues. The source is an adult woman who had mild COVID-19 (a few samples of this study predate the infection). Cell type and time point are not known. The rearrangement links TRBV15 to TRBJ2-3, with D hard to call. The sequencing sample was made of PBMCs or a T cell subset sorted from them (not recorded which). The CDR3 is CATSRDPTSTDTQYF. CDR3 DNA: TGTGCCACCAGCAGAGATCCGACTAGCACAGATACGCAGTATTTT.